This T cell receptor beta chain was captured by sequencing in a study of T cells expressing NK-cell markers (dated by TCRdb to about 2020). At the level of the whole study: In sorted CD3+CD56+NKG2C+, CD3+CD56+NKG2C- and CD3+CD56-NKG2C+ T-cell subsets from eight donors, TCR beta-chain repertoires were profiled. The eight sequenced donors were randomly selected healthy volunteers, three men and five women. Libraries were sequenced as 2 x 150 bp reads on Illumina HiSeq 2000/2500, MiSeq or NextSeq. Among the eight sequenced donors, only one was HCMV-seronegative, while the other seven were HCMV-seropositive. The investigation overall reported the following: Whether the expanded NKG2C-expressing T cell clones were specific for HCMV antigens was left unclear. For several donors, the dominant CD3+CD56+NKG2C+ clonotypes were among the top 10 CD8+ clonotypes and accounted for roughly 1.0-7.5% of CD8+ T cells. Those dominant clonotypes were again the most abundant among CD3+CD56-NKG2C+ cells in a few donors, at about 25-60.1%.

TCRdb shows the sequencer as Illumina HiSeq 2000. 5'RACE template switching, by which a universal primer site and unique molecular identifiers were added, was used to make TCR beta cDNA libraries. cDNA synthesis was primed from the TCR beta constant segment, followed by two successive PCR amplification steps. Under the source paper's analysis protocol: MIGEC handled demultiplexing of the reads and grouping by UMI, while MiTCR was used to assemble and quantify clonotypes. To remove erroneous sequences, TCR cDNA sequences were retained only when supported by two or more reads. The tcR package was used for downstream repertoire analysis, and clonotypes were matched between fractions using CDR3 nucleotide sequence together with V segment. VDJmatch was used to annotate antigen specificity against VDJdb, with one amino acid substitution in CDR3 allowed. The reads went through TCRdb reprocessing, and each CDR3 protein sequence gets one entry with no DNA. The V and J calls reflect TCRdb's pipeline rather than the authors' work. The sample table on file contains roughly 350,000 distinct CDR3 sequences. The leading ten clones occupy around 5.2% of the sample.

To determine HCMV serostatus, a commercial ELISA kit was used to detect HCMV-specific IgG in serum. Peripheral blood mononuclear cells were isolated from blood by Ficoll density gradient centrifugation. CDR1 and CDR2 (SGHTA, FQGNSA) derive from the germline V gene. Its CDR3 holds 13 amino acids, cysteine through phenylalanine. There is no recorded DNA. On this clonotype: Which antigen it targets is not known.

This clonotype was sampled from a man aged 18-70 years in good health. Sequenced sample: blood T cells: a sorted CD56 or NKG2C T cell subset, CD4+ or CD8+ T cells, or bulk PBMC T cells (not recorded which). The chain joins TRBV7-2 to TRBJ2-7. The CDR3 corresponds to CASSPRLVYEQYF.